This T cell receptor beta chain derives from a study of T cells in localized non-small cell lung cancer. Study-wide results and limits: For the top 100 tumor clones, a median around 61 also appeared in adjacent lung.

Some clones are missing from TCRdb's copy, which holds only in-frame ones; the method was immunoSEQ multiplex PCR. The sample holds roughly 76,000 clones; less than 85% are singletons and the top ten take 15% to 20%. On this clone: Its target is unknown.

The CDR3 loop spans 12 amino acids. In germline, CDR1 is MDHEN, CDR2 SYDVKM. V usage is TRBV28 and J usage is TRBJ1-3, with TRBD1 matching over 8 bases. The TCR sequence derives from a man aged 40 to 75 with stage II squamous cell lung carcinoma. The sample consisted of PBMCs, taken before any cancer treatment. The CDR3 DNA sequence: TGTGCATCAGGGGGCTTTGGAAACACCATATATTTT. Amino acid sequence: CASGGFGNTIYF.